Here is one TCR beta chain with its context. This entry comes from a study of beta chain features in type 1 diabetes. Investigators reverse transcribed all isolated RNA, so they sequenced expressed TCRB transcripts. Only in-frame clones appear in the TCRdb table, and some are missing; sequencing was by immunoSEQ multiplex PCR. In the table there are around 250,000 clones, over 65% of which are singletons. Germline CDR1 is SQVTM and CDR2 is ANQGSEA. V lost 5 bases to trimming and J lost 2 bases, with 10 bases between them. The CDR3 consists of 13 residues. Source material: naive CD4+ T cells from blood. This clonotype was sampled from a man younger than 40 in good health. The gene calls are TRBV29-1 and TRBJ2-1, with D hard to call. Here the CDR3 DNA reads TGCAGCGTTAATCGGACCGCCTACAATGAGCAGTTCTTC. Protein: CSVNRTAYNEQFF.